Here is one T cell receptor beta chain with its context. The data originate from a study of cytomegalovirus exposure and HLA in healthy donors. Both 60 Vbeta primers and 13 Jbeta primers went into the PCR. The repertoire was sequenced with immunoSEQ multiplex PCR; TCRdb's copy has only in-frame clones and lacks some. The sample lists 200,000 or so clones, approximately 84% occurring once. This CDR3 spans 11 amino acids. Germline lookup yields CDR1 MDHEN and CDR2 SYDVKM. V lost 3 bases and J lost 8, with 7 bases in between. This TCR derives from a woman under 40 in good health and CMV-seropositive. V gene TRBV28 combines with J gene TRBJ1-2, with D hard to call. The sequenced material came from PBMCs. The CDR3 here is CASSFLEGYTF. Written as DNA, the CDR3 is TGTGCCAGCAGTTTCTTAGAAGGCTACACCTTC.